This paragraph reports one T cell receptor (beta chain). Stated time point: blood 4 weeks post-SBRT, at nephrectomy. Noted treatment: 15 Gy SBRT to primary tumor, nephrectomy 4 weeks later. Serial blood draws occurred at baseline and 2 and 4 weeks post-SBRT. The patient's renal cell carcinoma had clear cell pathology. The data originate from a study of radiation and T cells in renal cell carcinoma. The ends were cut back, 0 bases at V and 0 bases at J, with 7 bases in the middle. Germline V gene lookup returns CDR1 SGHRS and CDR2 YFSETQ. This CDR3 has 15 amino acids. The table came from immunoSEQ multiplex PCR; TCRdb's copy has only in-frame clones and leaves some out. This table holds around 180,000 clones, about 88% found once.

This chain connects TRBV5-1 to TRBJ2-1; D is ambiguous. This sequence was found in a woman aged 50 to 60 with renal cell carcinoma. Source: blood, taken from a patient whose treatment included radiotherapy and nephrectomy. The CDR3 nucleotides read TGCGCCAGCAGCTTGGACTCGAGCTCCTACAATGAGCAGTTCTTC. Residues: CASSLDSSSYNEQFF.